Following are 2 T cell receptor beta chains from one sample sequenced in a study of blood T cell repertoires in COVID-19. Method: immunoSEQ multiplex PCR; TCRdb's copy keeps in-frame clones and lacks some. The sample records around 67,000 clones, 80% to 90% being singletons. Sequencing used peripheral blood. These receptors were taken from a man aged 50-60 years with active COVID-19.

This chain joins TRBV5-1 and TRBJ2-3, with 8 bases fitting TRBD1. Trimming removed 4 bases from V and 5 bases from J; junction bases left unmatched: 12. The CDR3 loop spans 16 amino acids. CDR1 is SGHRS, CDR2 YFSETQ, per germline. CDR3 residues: CASSLGAGGGKDTQYF. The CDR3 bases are TGCGCCAGCAGCCTAGGGGCAGGGGGCGGAAAAGATACGCAGTATTTT.

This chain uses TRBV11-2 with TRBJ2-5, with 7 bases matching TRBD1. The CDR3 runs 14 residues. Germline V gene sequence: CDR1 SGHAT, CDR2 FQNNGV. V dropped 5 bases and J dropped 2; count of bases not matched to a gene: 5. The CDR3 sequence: CASSRGQLQETQYF. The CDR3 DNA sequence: TGTGCCAGCAGCAGGGGGCAGTTGCAAGAGACCCAGTACTTC.